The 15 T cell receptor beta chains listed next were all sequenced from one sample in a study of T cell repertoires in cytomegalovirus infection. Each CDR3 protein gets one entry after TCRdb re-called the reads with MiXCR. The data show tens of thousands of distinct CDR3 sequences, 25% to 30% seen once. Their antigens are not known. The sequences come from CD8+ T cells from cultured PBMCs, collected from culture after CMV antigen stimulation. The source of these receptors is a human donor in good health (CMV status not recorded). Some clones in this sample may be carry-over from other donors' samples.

Written as DNA, the CDR3 is TGTGCCAGCAGCCCAACCGGACAGGCCTTTAACTACGAGCAGTACTTC. It translates to CASSPTGQAFNYEQYF. This chain joins TRBV6-5 and TRBJ2-7, with 7 bases identical to TRBD1. Per the germline V gene, CDR1 is MNHEY and CDR2 is SVGAGI. The CDR3 is 16 residues long. V lost 6 bases to trimming and J lost 3 bases; unmatched junction nucleotides: 14.

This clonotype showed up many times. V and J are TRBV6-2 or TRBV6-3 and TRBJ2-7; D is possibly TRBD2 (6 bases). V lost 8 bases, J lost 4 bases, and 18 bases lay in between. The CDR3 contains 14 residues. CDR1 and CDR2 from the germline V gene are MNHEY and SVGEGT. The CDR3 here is CASEEGGARYEQYF. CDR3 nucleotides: TGTGCCAGCGAAGAAGGAGGGGCGCGGTACGAGCAGTACTTC.

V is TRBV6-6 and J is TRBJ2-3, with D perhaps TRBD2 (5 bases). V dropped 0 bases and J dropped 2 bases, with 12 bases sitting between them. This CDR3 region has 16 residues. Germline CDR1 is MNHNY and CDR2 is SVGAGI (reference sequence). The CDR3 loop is CASSYSSLTITDTQYF. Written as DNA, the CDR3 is TGTGCCAGCAGTTACTCTTCGTTGACTATCACAGATACGCAGTATTTT.

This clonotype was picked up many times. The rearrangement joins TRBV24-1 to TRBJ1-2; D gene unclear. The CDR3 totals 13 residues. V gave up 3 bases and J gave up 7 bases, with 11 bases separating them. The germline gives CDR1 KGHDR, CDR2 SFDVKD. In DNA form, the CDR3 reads TGTGCCACCAGTGATAAAAGAGACGGTGGCTACACCTTC. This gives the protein CATSDKRDGGYTF.

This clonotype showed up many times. The CDR3 loop reads CASTGGETQYF. The CDR3 DNA sequence: TGTGCCAGCACGGGTGGAGAGACCCAGTACTTC. V and J are TRBV7-8 and TRBJ2-5; no definite D call. Germline CDR1 SGHVS, CDR2 FQNEAQ. The CDR3 sequence is 11 residues long. The ends were cut back, 7 bases at V and 4 bases at J, with 7 bases in the middle.

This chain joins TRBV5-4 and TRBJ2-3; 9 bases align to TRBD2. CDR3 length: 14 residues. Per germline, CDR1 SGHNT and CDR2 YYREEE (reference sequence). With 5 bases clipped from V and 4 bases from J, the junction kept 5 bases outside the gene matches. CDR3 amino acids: CASSSGLAPDTQYF. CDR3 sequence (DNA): TGTGCCAGCAGTTCGGGACTAGCACCAGATACGCAGTATTTT.

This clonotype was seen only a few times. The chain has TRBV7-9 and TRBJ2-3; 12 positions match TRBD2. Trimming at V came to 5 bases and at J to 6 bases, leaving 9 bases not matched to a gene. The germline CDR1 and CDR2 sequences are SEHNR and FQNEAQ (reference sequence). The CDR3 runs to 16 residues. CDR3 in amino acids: CASSPMTSGRGDTQYF. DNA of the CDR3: TGTGCCAGCAGCCCCATGACTAGCGGGAGAGGGGATACGCAGTATTTT.

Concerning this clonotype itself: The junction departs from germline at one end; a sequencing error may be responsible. The CDR3 loop reads CASSYSRQTQYF. The CDR3 DNA follows: TGTGCCAGCAGCTACTCCCGGCAGACCCAATACTTC. The chain links TRBV7-9 to TRBJ2-5; D is unresolved. Germline-derived CDR1 and CDR2 are SEHNR and FQNEAQ (reference sequence). The CDR3 length is 12 residues.

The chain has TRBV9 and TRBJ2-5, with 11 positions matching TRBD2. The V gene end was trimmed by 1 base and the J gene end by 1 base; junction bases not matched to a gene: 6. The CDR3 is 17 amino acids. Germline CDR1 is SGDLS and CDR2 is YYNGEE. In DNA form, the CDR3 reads TGTGCCAGCAGCGTACTAGCGGGAGGCGGACCCCAAGAGACCCAGTACTTC. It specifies CASSVLAGGGPQETQYF.

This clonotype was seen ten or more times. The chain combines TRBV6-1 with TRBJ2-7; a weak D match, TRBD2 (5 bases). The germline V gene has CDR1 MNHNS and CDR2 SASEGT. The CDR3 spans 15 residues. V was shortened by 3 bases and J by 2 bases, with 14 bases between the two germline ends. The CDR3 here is CASSEGALQPYEQYF. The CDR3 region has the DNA TGTGCCAGCAGTGAGGGAGCTCTCCAACCCTACGAGCAGTACTTC.

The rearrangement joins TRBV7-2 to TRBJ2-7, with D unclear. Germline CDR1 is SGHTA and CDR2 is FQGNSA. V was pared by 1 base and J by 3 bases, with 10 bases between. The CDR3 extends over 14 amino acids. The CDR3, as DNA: TGTGCCAGCAGCTTAGAGGTGCTTATCTACGAGCAGTACTTC. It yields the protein CASSLEVLIYEQYF.

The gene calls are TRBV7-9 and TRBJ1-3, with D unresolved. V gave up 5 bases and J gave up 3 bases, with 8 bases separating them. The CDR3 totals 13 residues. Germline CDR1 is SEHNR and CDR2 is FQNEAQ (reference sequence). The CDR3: CASSPSSGNTIYF. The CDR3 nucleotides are TGTGCCAGCAGCCCCTCAAGTGGAAACACCATATATTTT.

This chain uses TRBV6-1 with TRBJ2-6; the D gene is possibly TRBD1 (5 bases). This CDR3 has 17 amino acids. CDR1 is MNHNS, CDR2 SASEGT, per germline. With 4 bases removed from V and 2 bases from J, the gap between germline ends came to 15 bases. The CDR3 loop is CASSANKGIPGANVLTF. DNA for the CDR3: TGTGCCAGCAGTGCTAATAAGGGGATCCCTGGGGCCAACGTCCTGACTTTC.

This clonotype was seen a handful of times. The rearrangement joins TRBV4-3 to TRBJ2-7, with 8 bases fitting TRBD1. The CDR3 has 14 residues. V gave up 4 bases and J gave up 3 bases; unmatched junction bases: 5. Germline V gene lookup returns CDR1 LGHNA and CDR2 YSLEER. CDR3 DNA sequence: TGCGCCAGCAGCCCCGACAGGGGAAACTACGAGCAGTACTTC. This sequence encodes CASSPDRGNYEQYF.

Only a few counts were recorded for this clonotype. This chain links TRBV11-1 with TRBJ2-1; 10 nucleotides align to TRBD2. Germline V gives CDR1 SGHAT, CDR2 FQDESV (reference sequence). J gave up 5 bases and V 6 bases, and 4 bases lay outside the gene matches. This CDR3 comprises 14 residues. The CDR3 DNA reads TGTGCCAGCAGTAGCGGGGGGACAAACAATGAGCAGTTCTTC. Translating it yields CASSSGGTNNEQFF.